This T cell receptor beta chain appears in the sequencing data of a study of blood T cell repertoires in COVID-19. Overall study: PBMCs, B-cell-depleted T cells, or T cells provided the cDNA or gDNA that made up the material.

How the authors handled the data: It was from reference gene primer amplification that nucleated cell counts were estimated. TCRdb's copy holds only in-frame clones and misses some; the assay was immunoSEQ multiplex PCR. The V and J calls and clone size are taken from that table; D and trimming were inferred from the DNA. The sample lists under 250,000 clones; 80% to 85% were seen once. CDR1 and CDR2 (germline): GTSNPN, SVGIG (reference sequence). V lost 6 bases, J lost 8 bases, and 25 bases lay in between. The length of the CDR3 is 16 residues. The source material was peripheral blood. The clonotype was recovered from a man aged 50-60 years with active or convalescent COVID-19. The chain has TRBV30 and TRBJ1-4, with D possibly matching TRBD1 (5 bases). The chain's CDR3 is CACTGTDKRWAEKLFF. CDR3 coding DNA: TGTGCCTGTACCGGGACTGACAAGCGGTGGGCCGAAAAACTGTTTTTT.